This T cell receptor (beta chain) was recovered during a study of blood T cell repertoires in COVID-19. Trimming cost V 2 bases and J 1 base, with 15 bases left between them. CDR3 length equals 16 residues. CDR1 and CDR2 (germline): MNHNS, SASEGT. Measured with immunoSEQ multiplex PCR; TCRdb has only the in-frame clones, and not every one. The sample has roughly 140,000 clones, about 81% seen once; the top ten hold about 4.3%. The rearrangement links TRBV6-1 to TRBJ2-7, with D unresolved. The clonotype originates from an elderly woman with acute or convalescent COVID-19. The sequenced material came from peripheral blood. CDR3 coding DNA: TGTGCCAGCAGTGAAATCGGTTTACCGCTATCCTACGAGCAGTACTTC. It specifies CASSEIGLPLSYEQYF.